Listed here are 21 T cell receptor beta chains from one sample, sequenced in a study of T cell responses to AZD1222 COVID-19 vaccine. Libraries were prepared by immunoSEQ multiplex PCR; TCRdb keeps only in-frame clonotypes and omits some of them. The sample carries 120,000 to 150,000 clones, 80% to 90% recorded once. The specimen comprised peripheral blood, sampled on day 0 of AZD1222 vaccination. Receptors were obtained from an adult in good health.

As DNA, the CDR3 is TGTGCCAGCAGCCACCGGGACAGCTATGGCTACACCTTC. It specifies CASSHRDSYGYTF. This chain links TRBV6-5 with TRBJ1-2; 7 bases are a match to TRBD1. V lost 6 bases and J lost 4; bases outside the gene matches: 5. Germline assignment: CDR1 MNHEY and CDR2 SVGAGI. The CDR3 runs 13 residues.

This clone was recorded once. The genes are TRBV9 and TRBJ2-1, with 8 bases fitting TRBD2. The junction had 11 bases not matched to a gene; V was cut back by 4 bases and J by 5 bases. This CDR3 contains 16 residues. Germline V gene data show CDR1 as SGDLS and CDR2 as YYNGEE. The CDR3: CASSLTFLAGNNEQFF. The CDR3 bases are TGTGCCAGCAGCTTAACATTCCTAGCGGGCAACAATGAGCAGTTCTTC.

This clone was detected once. The rearrangement joins TRBV2 to TRBJ1-1; no definite D call. The CDR3 has 13 amino acids. Deletions cut 6 bases from V and 0 bases from J, with 8 bases between. Germline V gene lookup returns CDR1 SNHLY and CDR2 FYNNEI. In DNA form, the CDR3 reads TGTGCCAGCAGAGTAGACATGAACACTGAAGCTTTCTTT. Translating it yields CASRVDMNTEAFF.

The genes are TRBV4-3 and TRBJ1-2, with 7 positions matching TRBD1. The trim removed 0 bases at V and 4 bases at J, leaving 2 bases unmatched. This CDR3 contains 14 residues. The germline CDR1 and CDR2 sequences are LGHNA and YSLEER. The CDR3 loop reads CASSQDTGAYGYTF. The CDR3 DNA sequence: TGCGCCAGCAGCCAAGATACAGGGGCCTATGGCTACACCTTC.

The chain carries TRBV2 and TRBJ1-2, with 8 bases aligning to TRBD1. The CDR3 has 13 amino acids. V was clipped by 5 bases and J by 7 bases; unmatched bases: 6. Per germline, CDR1 SNHLY and CDR2 FYNNEI. In DNA form, the CDR3 reads TGTGCCAGCAGTTCGGACAGGGCGGGTGGCTACACCTTC. Protein product: CASSSDRAGGYTF.

The chain has TRBV21-1 and TRBJ2-7. TRBV21-1 is noted as a pseudogene. This CDR3 comprises 18 residues. The CDR3 DNA is TGTGCCAGCAGCAAAATTCCGAGGAGGGGGATGATCTCCTACGAGCAGTACTTC. Residues: CASSKIPRRGMISYEQYF.

J is TRBJ2-3 and V is TRBV11-2; no reliable D call. The V end lost 2 bases, the J end lost 6 bases, and 12 bases lay between the germline ends. This CDR3 has 14 residues. CDR1 and CDR2 (germline): SGHAT, FQNNGV. The chain's CDR3 is CASSLLVLPDTQYF. For the CDR3, the DNA is TGTGCCAGCAGCTTATTGGTTTTGCCGGATACGCAGTATTTT.

The rearrangement joins TRBV4-3 to TRBJ2-1, with 9 bases that match TRBD2. The CDR3 runs to 17 residues. Germline CDR1 and CDR2: LGHNA and YSLEER. V gave up 2 bases and J gave up 5 bases; unmatched junction bases: 10. This chain's CDR3 is CASSQFPETSGNNEQFF. The CDR3 bases are TGCGCCAGCAGCCAATTTCCGGAGACTAGCGGCAACAATGAGCAGTTCTTC.

This chain links TRBV21-1 with TRBJ2-7; whether TRBD1, the table's D call, matches the DNA was not checked. TRBV21-1 is flagged as a pseudogene. The CDR3 runs to 18 residues. The CDR3 sequence is CASSKVATTQGAPYEQYF. In nucleotides, the CDR3 is TGTGCCAGCAGCAAAGTAGCTACAACACAGGGAGCCCCCTACGAGCAGTACTTC.

The genes are TRBV6-6 and TRBJ1-5, with D unresolved. V shed 6 bases and J shed 0 bases, with 3 bases lying between them. The CDR3 spans 12 residues. CDR1 and CDR2 from the germline V gene are MNHNY and SVGAGI (reference sequence). The CDR3 DNA follows: TGTGCCAGCAGCGCTAGCAATCAGCCCCAGCATTTT. Translated, it gives CASSASNQPQHF.

The V gene is TRBV7-9, the J gene TRBJ2-1, with 7 bases aligning to TRBD2. This CDR3 has 17 amino acids. Germline V CDR1 and CDR2: SEHNR, FQNEAQ (reference sequence). Germline trimming cut 5 bases from V and 2 bases from J; bases unmatched to any gene: 12. CDR3 amino acids: CASSLGHGGWTYNEQFF. For the CDR3, the DNA is TGTGCCAGCAGCCTCGGACACGGGGGGTGGACCTACAATGAGCAGTTCTTC.

The chain recombines TRBV5-4 with TRBJ1-4; 9 nucleotides align to TRBD1. CDR1 and CDR2 (germline): SGHNT, YYREEE (reference sequence). The J segment lost 0 bases and the V segment lost 2 bases, leaving 5 bases of the junction unmatched. The CDR3 runs 17 residues. DNA for the CDR3: TGTGCCAGCAGCTTTATGGGACAGGGTGCAACTAATGAAAAACTGTTTTTT. It codes for CASSFMGQGATNEKLFF.

This clone was counted once. This rearrangement joins TRBV10-3 to TRBJ2-3, with TRBD2 matching over 7 bases. This CDR3 region has 14 residues. Germline V gene data show CDR1 as ENHRY and CDR2 as SYGVKD. J lost 2 bases, V lost 5 bases, and 4 bases had no gene match. The CDR3 sequence: CAISSSGNTDTQYF. The DNA of the CDR3 is TGTGCCATCAGTTCTAGCGGCAACACAGATACGCAGTATTTT.

V and J are TRBV5-6 and TRBJ1-2; 7 bases line up with TRBD1. V was clipped by 4 bases and J by 8 bases; unmatched bases: 17. Germline V gives CDR1 SGHDT, CDR2 YYEEEE. The CDR3 consists of 16 residues. The CDR3 protein is CASSDRRTGSFRGYTF. CDR3 nucleotides: TGTGCCAGCAGCGACCGACGGACAGGTTCCTTCAGGGGCTACACCTTC. Drawing the rest from reference TRBV5-6 and TRBJ1-2, the complete variable domain is DAGVTQSPTHLIKTRGQQVTLRCSPKSGHDTVSWYQQALGQGPQFIFQYYEEEERQRGNFPDRFSGHQFPNYSSELNVNALLLGDSALYLCASSDRRTGSFRGYTFGSGTRLTVV.

V and J are TRBV6-5 and TRBJ1-2, with 7 nucleotides matching TRBD1. Germline V gene data show CDR1 as MNHEY and CDR2 as SVGAGI. The length of the CDR3 is 15 residues. Trimming cost V 0 bases and J 5 bases; bases outside gene matches: 6. CDR3 sequence reads: CASSYSMGQSYGYTF. CDR3 bases: TGTGCCAGCAGTTACTCGATGGGACAGTCATATGGCTACACCTTC.

The CDR3 sequence: CASSKTGKAAYEQYF. CDR3 in DNA: TGTGCCAGCAGTAAAACAGGGAAGGCTGCCTACGAGCAGTACTTC. V is TRBV6-5 and J is TRBJ2-7; tentatively, D is TRBD1 (6 bases). The CDR3 runs 15 residues. Germline loops: CDR1 MNHEY, CDR2 SVGAGI. V gave up 5 bases and J gave up 2 bases, with 16 bases separating them.

This sequence joins TRBV3-1 (or the pseudogene TRBV3-2) and TRBJ1-1; D might be TRBD1 (5 bases). The germline V gene encodes CDR1 LGHDT and CDR2 YNNKEL (reference sequence). Trimming left V 4 bases short and J 3 bases short, with 15 bases between. The CDR3 runs to 15 residues. The DNA of the CDR3 is TGTGCCAGCAGCCCCCAGCAGGGCGGGTACACTGAAGCTTTCTTT. Translated: CASSPQQGGYTEAFF.

The V and J genes are TRBV15 and TRBJ1-1, with unresolved D. The CDR3 is 13 residues long. Trimming stripped 5 bases from V and 3 bases from J, with 10 bases between. The germline V gene encodes CDR1 LNHNV and CDR2 YYDKDF (reference sequence). The CDR3 spells CATSEAADTEAFF. CDR3 nucleotide sequence: TGTGCCACCAGCGAGGCGGCGGACACTGAAGCTTTCTTT.

V and J are TRBV6-5 and TRBJ2-7; 8 bases match TRBD2. The CDR3 sequence is 14 residues long. Looked up from germline, CDR1 is MNHEY and CDR2 is SVGAGI. V lost 7 bases to trimming and J lost 6 bases; unmatched junction nucleotides: 11. In nucleotides, the CDR3 is TGTGCCAGCACCTCCCCGGGGGGGCCCCGCGAGCAGTACTTC. It translates to CASTSPGGPREQYF.

This clone appeared once. This sequence joins TRBV28 and TRBJ1-2; no clear D. The ends were cut back, 1 base at V and 7 bases at J, with 10 bases in the middle. In germline, CDR1 is MDHEN, CDR2 SYDVKM. CDR3 size: 13 residues. The CDR3 sequence: CASSLYRLSGYTF. CDR3 in DNA: TGTGCCAGCAGTTTATACAGACTGAGTGGCTACACCTTC.

The chain has TRBV28 and TRBJ2-1, with D uncertain. Trimming pared 7 bases from V and 8 bases from J, leaving 9 bases between. The CDR3 runs 11 residues. Germline V gene lookup returns CDR1 MDHEN and CDR2 SYDVKM. Written as DNA, the CDR3 is TGTGCCAGCACCCCCCGCGATGAGCAGTTCTTC. This translates into CASTPRDEQFF.